Given below is one TCR beta chain in context. These data come from a study of T-cell reconstitution after alpha-beta-depleted transplantation in children. The V gene end was trimmed by 2 bases and the J gene end by 4 bases; junction bases not matched to a gene: 7. The CDR3 spans 16 residues. Germline CDR1 is LGHDT and CDR2 is YNNKEL (reference sequence). Construction of the TCRbeta library involved unique molecular identifiers. MiXCR was run by TCRdb on the PCR reads, yielding one entry per CDR3 protein. The data show about 610,000 distinct CDR3 sequences, roughly a tenth seen once. This clonotype originated in a human donor who donated a stem cell graft to a child with acute myeloid leukemia. The sequencing here drew on PBMCs from the stem cell graft donor, taken from the stem cell graft. The chain carries TRBV3-1 and TRBJ2-5, with TRBD1 identical over 10 bases. CDR3 region: CASSQRTGGRGETQYF. The CDR3 DNA sequence: TGTGCCAGCAGCCAACGGACAGGGGGTCGAGGAGAGACCCAGTACTTC.